The sequence of this T cell receptor beta chain was determined in a study of shared T cell receptors in the human thymus. There are 15 residues in the CDR3. Germline-derived CDR1 and CDR2 are MDHEN and SYDVKM. Trimming cost V 10 bases and J 4 bases; bases outside gene matches: 15. Repertoires were generated with immunoSEQ multiplex PCR, while TCRdb's copy carries only in-frame clones and drops some. The sample consists of hundreds of thousands of clones, roughly 86% of them appearing once. These data were likewise used in another study, on human thymus T cells. This second study says: Thymic repertoires from unrelated individuals overlapped highly, related research reported.

The TCR was taken from a boy in the first two years of life with a congenital heart defect. The V and J genes are TRBV28 and TRBJ2-5; TRBD2 matches at 7 bases. Specimen: thymocytes. The CDR3 nucleotides read TGTGCCACCAAATGGAGTCTTGGGGGGGGAGAGACCCAGTACTTC. Protein product: CATKWSLGGGETQYF.